This T cell receptor (beta chain) was captured by sequencing in a study of blood T cell repertoires in COVID-19. Overall study: COVID-19 samples from acute and convalescent phases originated in the United States, Italy and Spain. Sources were T cells, B-cell-depleted T cells, or PBMCs; the material itself was cDNA or gDNA.

Original analysis: How many nucleated cells were present was estimated from reference gene primer amplification. Method: immunoSEQ multiplex PCR; TCRdb's copy keeps in-frame clones and lacks some. V, J and clone size are taken as reported in that table, and D and trimming were inferred from the DNA itself. This table has approximately 76,000 clones, roughly 89% appearing once. V dropped 7 bases and J dropped 3 bases, with 10 bases sitting between them. CDR3 length equals 12 residues. The receptor was isolated from a man aged 25 to 40 with acute or convalescent COVID-19. The specimen sequenced was peripheral blood. This sequence joins TRBV12-3 or TRBV12-4 and TRBJ2-7; D is uncertain. CDR3 protein: CASKRVNYEQYF. The CDR3 bases are TGTGCCAGCAAACGGGTAAACTACGAGCAGTACTTC.